Below, 4 T cell receptor beta chains from the same sample are listed, as sequenced in a study of cytomegalovirus exposure and HLA in healthy donors. Amplification used 60 Vbeta primers and 13 Jbeta primers. TCRdb's copy holds only in-frame clones and misses some; the assay was immunoSEQ multiplex PCR. Of 130,000 or so clones in the sample, approximately 81% were seen once. Sequencing was done on a sample of PBMCs. The receptors shown here come from a woman aged 40 to 50 in good health and CMV-seronegative.

The V and J genes are TRBV6-1 and TRBJ2-5; 12 bases are a match to TRBD1. The CDR3 has 14 residues. Per the germline V gene, CDR1 is MNHNS and CDR2 is SASEGT. V was pared by 6 bases and J by 5 bases, with 4 bases of the junction left unmatched. CDR3 sequence: CASRGDRGLETQYF. The CDR3 DNA follows: TGTGCCAGCAGGGGGGACAGGGGGCTTGAGACCCAGTACTTC.

In its sample, this clone was seen once. The chain couples TRBV6-1 to TRBJ2-5, with TRBD2 as a possible D gene (5 bases). Germline V gene sequence: CDR1 MNHNS, CDR2 SASEGT. Trimming removed 7 bases at V and 1 base at J, with 10 bases between. The CDR3 has 13 amino acids. This CDR3 is CASTQDFQETQYF. The DNA for the CDR3 is TGTGCCAGCACCCAGGACTTCCAAGAGACCCAGTACTTC.

This chain uses TRBV19 with TRBJ2-1; D is perhaps TRBD1 (6 bases). Trimming removed 1 base at V and 7 bases at J, with 8 bases between. This CDR3 spans 13 amino acids. Germline V gene data show CDR1 as LNHDA and CDR2 as SQIVND (reference sequence). The CDR3 protein is CASSIVGTNEQFF. CDR3 in DNA: TGTGCCAGTAGTATAGTTGGGACAAATGAGCAGTTCTTC.

This clone is a singleton in its sample. The rearrangement uses TRBV11-2 and TRBJ1-2; D possibly corresponds to TRBD1 (5 bases). The V end lost 2 bases, the J end lost 7 bases, and 11 bases lay between the germline ends. This CDR3 has 13 residues. The germline CDR1 and CDR2 sequences are SGHAT and FQNNGV. The CDR3 nucleotides read TGTGCCAGCAGCTTACCAGGGATAGGTGGCTACACCTTC. This gives the protein CASSLPGIGGYTF.